This T cell receptor beta chain was profiled in a study of T-cell reconstitution after alpha-beta-depleted transplantation in children. Preparation of the TCRbeta library involved a method that used unique molecular identifiers. In TCRdb, the PCR reads were re-called with MiXCR into one record per CDR3 protein. Here the sample spans about 500,000 distinct CDR3 sequences, 30% to 35% being singletons. This clonotype was counted between two and nine times. Sample: PBMCs from the stem cell graft donor, taken from the stem cell graft. The receptor comes from a human donor who donated a stem cell graft to a child with aplastic anemia.

The CDR3 sequence: CRGDGSHGYTF. The CDR3 nucleotides are TGCAGAGGTGACGGAAGCCATGGCTACACCTTC. The rearrangement joins TRBV29-1 to TRBJ1-2; D unclear. The germline V gene has CDR1 SQVTM and CDR2 ANQGSEA. There are 11 residues in the CDR3.